This is a list of T cell receptor beta chains from one sample in a study of lymphopenia after photon versus proton radiotherapy. TCRdb keeps only in-frame clones here, not all; method: immunoSEQ multiplex PCR. The sample gives about 64,000 clones, around 87% of which show up once; roughly 12% is in the top ten. Here the sequenced sample was peripheral blood, taken from a patient treated with proton-based radiotherapy. Receptors originate from a man of 80 years or more with esophageal cancer. Both conserved end residues are part of each CDR3. The D gene is left open where the match is weak. Not all rows give a size; the values are once, few, many and, for expanded clones, a class.

size	J	D	V	CDR3	DNA
.	TRBJ2-5	TRBD1	TRBV7-9	CASSPRDRGTETQYF	TGTGCCAGCAGCCCACGGGACAGGGGGACGGAGACCCAGTACTTC
once	TRBJ2-3	TRBD2	TRBV18	CASSRLAGGTDTQYF	TGTGCCAGCTCCCGACTAGCGGGAGGCACAGATACGCAGTATTTT
.	TRBJ2-1	TRBD2	TRBV4-1	CASSQTSGGALEQFF	TGCGCCAGCAGCCAAACTAGCGGGGGGGCCCTCGAGCAGTTCTTC
once	TRBJ2-3	TRBD2	TRBV5-1	CASSLGIAGAADTQYF	TGCGCCAGCAGCTTGGGAATAGCGGGAGCGGCAGATACGCAGTATTTT
.	TRBJ2-7	.	TRBV11-2	CASSLGDYEQYF	TGTGCCAGCAGCTTGGGGGATTACGAGCAGTACTTC
once	TRBJ2-7	.	TRBV6-6	CASSPRGALEQYF	TGTGCCAGCAGCCCCCGGGGGGCCCTCGAGCAGTACTTC
.	TRBJ1-1	.	TRBV5-8	CASSRGRRENTEAFF	TGTGCCAGCAGCCGTGGCAGGAGGGAGAACACTGAAGCTTTCTTT
.	TRBJ2-5	.	TRBV5-1	CASSPRPGRGETQYF	TGCGCCAGCAGCCCTAGGCCCGGCAGGGGTGAGACCCAGTACTTC
once	TRBJ1-1	.	TRBV5-1	CASSLGGAPNTEAFF	TGCGCCAGCAGCTTGGGGGGGGCCCCGAACACTGAAGCTTTCTTT
.	TRBJ1-4	.	TRBV7-9	CASSLVSGTSNEKLFF	TGTGCCAGCAGCTTAGTTTCGGGGACCTCTAATGAAAAACTGTTTTTT
.	TRBJ1-2	.	TRBV30	CAWSPPGRTNYGYTF	TGTGCCTGGAGTCCGCCAGGCAGGACCAACTATGGCTACACCTTC
.	TRBJ2-3	TRBD2	TRBV6-4	CASSDSWGGGRGTDTQYF	TGTGCCAGCAGTGACAGCTGGGGGGGAGGCCGTGGCACAGATACGCAGTATTTT
many	TRBJ1-2	.	TRBV7-9	CATISVETGGYGYTF	TGTGCCACCATTAGCGTGGAAACAGGAGGCTATGGCTACACCTTC
once	TRBJ1-1	.	TRBV5-1	CASSLGTGNTEAFF	TGCGCCAGCAGCTTGGGAACGGGGAACACTGAAGCTTTCTTT
few	TRBJ1-1	.	TRBV29-1	CSVDPGNTEAFF	TGCAGCGTTGATCCAGGGAACACTGAAGCTTTCTTT
.	TRBJ2-3	.	TRBV5-1	CASSLGFTAMSDTQYF	TGCGCCAGCAGCTTGGGCTTTACGGCGATGTCAGATACGCAGTATTTT
.	TRBJ2-1	.	TRBV9	CASSARRYSYNEQFF	TGTGCCAGCAGCGCCCGCCGGTACTCCTACAATGAGCAGTTCTTC
.	TRBJ2-2	TRBD2	TRBV9	CASSVRDYTGELFF	TGTGCCAGCAGCGTAAGGGACTATACCGGGGAGCTGTTTTTT
.	TRBJ1-1	.	TRBV5-5	CASSQATDRNTEAFF	TGTGCCAGCAGCCAAGCAACAGACAGGAACACTGAAGCTTTCTTT
.	TRBJ2-1	.	TRBV20-1	CSARGHGEQFF	TGCAGTGCTAGAGGGCATGGTGAGCAGTTCTTC
.	TRBJ2-2	.	TRBV11-1	CASSETGNGELFF	TGTGCCAGCAGCGAAACAGGGAACGGGGAGCTGTTTTTT
.	TRBJ2-7	.	TRBV10-3	CAISESGGRYEQYF	TGTGCCATCAGTGAGTCGGGGGGGCGATACGAGCAGTACTTC
.	TRBJ2-3	.	TRBV2	CASRGGRVTGSTDTQYF	TGTGCCAGCAGGGGGGGTAGGGTGACGGGCAGCACAGATACGCAGTATTTT
.	TRBJ2-7	TRBD1	TRBV18	CASSTGGIYEQYF	TGTGCCAGCTCAACAGGGGGAATCTACGAGCAGTACTTC
.	TRBJ2-1	TRBD2	TRBV7-2	CASSNDRLAGEFF	TGTGCCAGCAGCAATGATAGACTAGCTGGGGAATTCTTC
.	TRBJ1-2	.	TRBV7-2	CASSLGPDNYGYTF	TGTGCCAGCAGCTTAGGTCCGGACAACTATGGCTACACCTTC
.	TRBJ2-1	TRBD2	TRBV7-2	CASSLSSRLAGSPGEQFF	TGTGCCAGCAGCTTGAGTTCCCGACTAGCGGGGTCCCCGGGGGAGCAGTTCTTC
.	TRBJ2-1	.	TRBV30	CAWSVKGVGRNEQFF	TGTGCCTGGAGTGTCAAGGGGGTTGGGCGCAATGAGCAGTTCTTC
.	TRBJ2-3	.	TRBV25-1	CASSEYRGRDTQYF	TGTGCCAGCAGTGAATATAGGGGTAGAGATACGCAGTATTTT
.	TRBJ1-1	.	TRBV5-1	CASSLRGEMNTEAFF	TGCGCCAGCAGCTTGAGGGGGGAGATGAACACTGAAGCTTTCTTT
once	TRBJ1-1	.	TRBV7-8	CASSFMSSRNTEAFF	TGTGCCAGCAGCTTCATGTCCTCACGGAACACTGAAGCTTTCTTT
once	TRBJ2-3	TRBD1	TRBV5-1	CASSLTTGGHTQYF	TGCGCCAGCAGCTTGACTACAGGGGGACATACGCAGTATTTT
.	TRBJ2-4	.	TRBV30	CAWNIGPLAKNIQYF	TGTGCCTGGAATATTGGGCCACTAGCCAAAAACATTCAGTACTTC
.	TRBJ1-5	TRBD1	TRBV2	CASTGQGANQPQHF	TGTGCCAGCACGGGACAGGGGGCGAATCAGCCCCAGCATTTT
.	TRBJ1-2	TRBD1	TRBV5-6	CASSTGTGLHYGYTF	TGTGCCAGCAGCACCGGGACAGGGCTGCACTATGGCTACACCTTC
.	TRBJ2-1	TRBD1	TRBV10-3	CAIREGTGGQGEQFF	TGTGCCATCAGGGAAGGGACAGGGGGCCAGGGTGAGCAGTTCTTC
.	TRBJ2-5	TRBD2	TRBV6-1	CASSEMTSIETQYF	TGTGCCAGCAGTGAAATGACTAGCATAGAGACCCAGTACTTC
.	TRBJ2-7	.	TRBV5-4	CASSPRHGWSYEQYF	TGTGCCAGCAGCCCCCGGCACGGGTGGAGCTACGAGCAGTACTTC
.	TRBJ1-4	TRBD1	TRBV7-2	CASRRSGTGAEKLFF	TGTGCCAGCAGACGGTCCGGGACAGGGGCCGAAAAACTGTTTTTT
.	TRBJ1-6	.	TRBV5-5	CASSQNLGASNSPLHF	TGTGCCAGCAGCCAGAATTTAGGCGCGTCCAATTCACCCCTCCACTTT
.	TRBJ2-1	.	TRBV10-3	CASREPGLLNEQFF	TGTGCCTCCAGGGAGCCGGGACTCCTCAATGAGCAGTTCTTC
once	TRBJ2-4	TRBD2	TRBV5-4	CASSPELAGGHIQYF	TGTGCCAGCAGCCCCGAACTAGCGGGGGGTCACATTCAGTACTTC
.	TRBJ1-6	TRBD1	TRBV30	CAWSVGQAYSPLHF	TGTGCCTGGAGTGTAGGACAGGCTTACTCACCCCTCCACTTT
.	TRBJ1-3	.	TRBV7-8	CASSLLLIGSGNTIYF	TGTGCCAGCAGCTTGCTGCTAATAGGCTCTGGAAACACCATATATTTT
.	TRBJ2-3	.	TRBV7-2	CASSLGGDPPSSQYF	TGTGCCAGCAGCTTAGGAGGGGACCCCCCCAGTTCGCAGTATTTT
.	TRBJ1-1	.	TRBV2	CASLPVWDTEAFF	TGTGCCAGCCTTCCGGTATGGGACACTGAAGCTTTCTTT
.	TRBJ2-7	TRBD1	TRBV27	CASSTQLDRVSYEQYF	TGTGCCAGCTCCACCCAACTAGACAGGGTCTCCTACGAGCAGTACTTC
.	TRBJ1-2	TRBD1	TRBV7-9	CASSFTEGRGRDGYTF	TGTGCCAGCAGCTTCACAGAGGGCAGGGGGCGAGATGGCTACACCTTC
.	TRBJ2-7	TRBD2	TRBV5-1	CASSLGGAGDPYEQYF	TGCGCCAGCAGCTTGGGAGGCGCGGGGGACCCCTACGAGCAGTACTTC